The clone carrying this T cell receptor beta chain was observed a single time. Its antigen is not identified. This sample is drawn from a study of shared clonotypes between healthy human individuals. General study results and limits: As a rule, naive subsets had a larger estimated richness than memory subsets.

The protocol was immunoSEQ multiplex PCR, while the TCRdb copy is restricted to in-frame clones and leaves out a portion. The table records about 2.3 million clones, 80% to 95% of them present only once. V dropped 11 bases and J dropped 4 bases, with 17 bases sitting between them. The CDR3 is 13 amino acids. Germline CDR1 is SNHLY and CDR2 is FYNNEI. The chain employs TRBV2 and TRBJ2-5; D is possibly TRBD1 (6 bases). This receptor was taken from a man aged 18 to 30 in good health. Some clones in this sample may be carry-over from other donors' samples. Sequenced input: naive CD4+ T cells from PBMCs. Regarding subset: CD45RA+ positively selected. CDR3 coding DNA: TGTGCCTGCCGGGACAACCCGTCAGAGACCCAGTACTTC. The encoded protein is CACRDNPSETQYF. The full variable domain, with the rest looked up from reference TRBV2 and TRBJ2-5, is EPEVTQTPSHQVTQMGQEVILRCVPISNHLYFYWYRQILGQKVEFLVSFYNNEISEKSEIFDDQFSVERPDGSNFTLKIRSTKLEDSAMYFCACRDNPSETQYFGPGTRLLVL.